This T cell receptor (beta chain) appears in the sequencing data of a study of T cells expressing NK-cell markers. Whole-study results and caveats: NKG2C+ dominant clonotype frequencies in about 6 donors were roughly 1.0-7.0% of CD8+ T cells.

Germline values: CDR1 LGHDT, CDR2 YNNKEL (reference sequence). The CDR3 length is 15 residues. Beta-chain TCR cDNA was generated via 5'RACE template switching with UMIs. From its re-call of the 5' RACE reads, TCRdb lists each CDR3 protein once, without DNA. The sample spans more than 90,000 distinct CDR3 sequences; the ten largest clones claim approximately 17%. Regarding this clonotype: The antigen is undetermined.

The specimen was blood T cells: a sorted CD56 or NKG2C T cell subset, CD4+ or CD8+ T cells, or bulk PBMC T cells (not recorded which). The sequence was collected from a woman aged 18 to 75 in good health. The V gene is TRBV3-1, the J gene TRBJ2-1; lacking DNA, the TRBD1 call made by TCRdb goes unchecked. CDR3 region: CASSLVGGRGNEQFF.